This paragraph reports one T cell receptor (beta chain). As yet, its antigen is unknown. This sample is part of a study of graft-versus-host responses after intestinal transplantation. V lost 6 bases, J lost 0 bases, and 9 bases lay in between. The CDR3 consists of 13 residues. The germline V gene has CDR1 MNHEY and CDR2 SVGAGI. Method: immunoSEQ multiplex PCR; TCRdb's copy keeps in-frame clones and lacks some. The sample consists of 50,000 to 60,000 clones, roughly 91% of them appearing once. Study observations and caveats: Recipient marrow held GvH clones, some first seen in ileum or blood. Elevated graft-versus-host to host-versus-graft clonal ratios in allografts were recorded for patients with graft-donor T cell macrochimerism.

The rearrangement uses TRBV6-5 and TRBJ2-7; perhaps TRBD1 as D (6 bases). This specimen consisted of unstimulated CD4+ T cells sorted from spleen or lymph node cells, obtained before transplant. This clonotype was sampled from a human donor who was the organ donor for an intestinal transplant. This chain's CDR3 is CASSRTDSYEQYF. In DNA form, the CDR3 reads TGTGCCAGCAGCAGGACAGACTCCTACGAGCAGTACTTC.